This passage covers 31 T cell receptor beta chains from one sample sequenced in a study of blood T cell repertoires in COVID-19. Sequenced by immunoSEQ multiplex PCR; TCRdb stores in-frame clones only, minus some. The sample has tens of thousands of clones, 82% seen once; the top ten hold roughly 8.7%. What was sequenced was peripheral blood. The receptor source for this set is a woman older than 75 with acute or convalescent COVID-19.

The rearrangement links TRBV2 to TRBJ2-5; 10 bases are a match to TRBD2. The germline CDR1 and CDR2 sequences are SNHLY and FYNNEI. This CDR3 comprises 15 residues. J was trimmed by 2 bases and V by 4 bases; bases with no gene match: 4. CDR3 nucleotides: TGTGCCAGCAGTGCGTTTAGCGGGAGGCAAGAGACCCAGTACTTC. Translating it yields CASSAFSGRQETQYF.

The chain joins TRBV19 to TRBJ2-3; 10 bases line up with TRBD1. Per the germline V gene, CDR1 is LNHDA and CDR2 is SQIVND (reference sequence). CDR3 length: 14 residues. J lost 8 bases, V lost 5 bases, and 7 bases had no gene match. DNA of the CDR3: TGTGCCAGTAGTGCGACAGGGGGCTTCGTTACGCAGTATTTT. It translates to CASSATGGFVTQYF.

The V and J genes are TRBV9 and TRBJ2-5, with 7 bases that match TRBD2. Germline CDR1 and CDR2: SGDLS and YYNGEE. V lost 3 bases and J lost 0; bases outside the gene matches: 14. The CDR3 has 18 residues. The CDR3 spells CASSASPPGLTYQETQYF. CDR3 bases: TGTGCCAGCAGCGCCTCCCCACCGGGACTAACGTACCAAGAGACCCAGTACTTC.

This chain uses TRBV27 with TRBJ1-2; D gene ambiguous. Germline CDR1 MNHEY, CDR2 SMNVEV (reference sequence). Between the trimmed V and J ends, which lost 5 bases and 4 bases, there was a span of 14 bases. This CDR3 comprises 14 residues. This chain's CDR3 is CASSDTLGVYGYTF. In DNA, the CDR3 is TGTGCCAGCAGTGACACTCTGGGCGTCTATGGCTACACCTTC.

This rearrangement joins TRBV5-4 to TRBJ2-3; the match to TRBD2 covers 8 bases. The CDR3 is 20 residues long. Germline V gene lookup returns CDR1 SGHNT and CDR2 YYREEE (reference sequence). J gave up 2 bases and V 4 bases, and 21 bases lay outside the gene matches. DNA for the CDR3: TGTGCCAGCAGCATTGGTTCTAGCGGGCCCCAGATGAGCCCCACAGATACGCAGTATTTT. This sequence encodes CASSIGSSGPQMSPTDTQYF.

The CDR3 loop is CASSPTSGRGNEQFF. CDR3 sequence (DNA): TGTGCCAGCTCACCAACTAGCGGGAGGGGTAATGAGCAGTTCTTC. The genes are TRBV18 and TRBJ2-1; 13 bases line up with TRBD2. This CDR3 comprises 15 residues. Germline CDR1 reads KGHSH; CDR2 reads LQKENI. The ends lost 2 bases at V and 7 bases at J; junction bases unmatched: 2.

The V gene is TRBV9, the J gene TRBJ2-7, with D possibly matching TRBD2 (5 bases). CDR1 and CDR2 from the germline V gene are SGDLS and YYNGEE. CDR3 length equals 14 residues. V was pared by 2 bases and J by 4 bases, with 13 bases between. Here the CDR3 DNA reads TGTGCCAGCAGCGTCAGTCCTAGCAAGTACGAGCAGTACTTC. It specifies CASSVSPSKYEQYF.

The chain combines TRBV9 with TRBJ2-3; 8 bases are shared with TRBD1. The ends lost 0 bases at V and 6 bases at J; junction bases unmatched: 6. The CDR3 contains 15 residues. CDR1 and CDR2 from the germline V gene are SGDLS and YYNGEE. The CDR3 DNA reads TGTGCCAGCAGCGTAGGAGGACAGGGTGTCGATACGCAGTATTTT. Amino acids: CASSVGGQGVDTQYF.

The sample holds a few counts of this clone. The chain is built from TRBV10-2 and TRBJ2-5, with D perhaps matching TRBD2 (6 bases). This CDR3 is 15 amino acids long. Between the trimmed V and J ends, which lost 4 bases and 2 bases, there was a span of 14 bases. Germline V gives CDR1 WSHSY, CDR2 SAAADI. The CDR3 bases are TGCGCCAGCAGTGGACAACTAGCCTTTCAAGAGACCCAGTACTTC. Its protein product is CASSGQLAFQETQYF.

This chain connects TRBV12-3 or TRBV12-4 to TRBJ2-3, with 8 bases fitting TRBD1. The length of the CDR3 is 13 residues. Trimming took 6 bases from V and 9 from J; bases not matched to a gene: 8. The CDR3 DNA sequence: TGTGCCAGCAGCCCTGACAGGGGAGGCACGCAGTATTTT. Translating it yields CASSPDRGGTQYF.

The genes are TRBV30 and TRBJ2-4; 10 nucleotides align to TRBD2. With V trimmed by 0 bases and J by 6 bases, 8 bases remained unmatched. This CDR3 region has 16 residues. The germline CDR1 and CDR2 sequences are GTSNPN and SVGIG (reference sequence). For the CDR3, the DNA is TGTGCCTGGAGTGTAGGGCCTAGCGGGAGTCTAAACATTCAGTACTTC. Residues: CAWSVGPSGSLNIQYF.

This rearrangement joins TRBV7-3 to TRBJ2-3; no clear D gene. The CDR3 loop spans 17 amino acids. Between the trimmed V and J ends, which lost 2 bases and 0 bases, there was a span of 15 bases. The germline V gene encodes CDR1 SGHTA and CDR2 FQGTGA. CDR3 residues: CASSLLVPAGSTDTQYF. The CDR3, as DNA: TGTGCCAGCAGCTTATTAGTTCCCGCAGGAAGCACAGATACGCAGTATTTT.

The chain is built from TRBV27 and TRBJ2-7; 7 nucleotides align to TRBD1. CDR3 length: 15 residues. CDR1 and CDR2 (germline): MNHEY, SMNVEV (reference sequence). V was clipped by 10 bases and J by 2 bases; unmatched bases: 14. The CDR3 loop is CATQGSDRRPYEQYF. The CDR3 region has the DNA TGTGCCACCCAAGGATCGGACAGGCGACCCTACGAGCAGTACTTC.

The chain carries TRBV11-2 and TRBJ2-7; TRBD2 matches at 11 bases. Trimming removed 5 bases from V and 3 bases from J; junction bases left unmatched: 6. Germline V lookup: CDR1 SGHAT, CDR2 FQNNGV. The CDR3 is 15 residues long. The CDR3 here is CASSVGLAENYEQYF. The CDR3 DNA reads TGTGCCAGCAGCGTGGGACTAGCGGAAAACTACGAGCAGTACTTC.

The gene calls are TRBV3-1 (or the pseudogene TRBV3-2) and TRBJ2-2; D remains unclear. The germline gives CDR1 LGHDT, CDR2 YNNKEL (reference sequence). V was pared by 4 bases and J by 3 bases, with 9 bases between. CDR3 size: 14 residues. The CDR3 loop is CASSLGPDTGELFF. The CDR3 coding sequence is TGTGCCAGCAGCCTGGGCCCAGACACCGGGGAGCTGTTTTTT.

This rearrangement joins TRBV28 to TRBJ1-4; perhaps TRBD1 as D (5 bases). The CDR3 consists of 18 residues. Germline V gives CDR1 MDHEN, CDR2 SYDVKM. V was cut by 6 bases and J by 3 bases, with 23 bases left in between. The CDR3 bases are TGTGCCAGCAGCCCCCCCCGGAGGGGATACAGTCCTAATGAAAAACTGTTTTTT. This translates into CASSPPRRGYSPNEKLFF.

This chain joins TRBV3-1 (or the pseudogene TRBV3-2) and TRBJ2-3; perhaps TRBD1 as D (6 bases). This CDR3 region has 14 residues. Trimming left V 3 bases short and J 1 base short, with 8 bases between. Looked up from germline, CDR1 is LGHDT and CDR2 is YNNKEL (reference sequence). In DNA form, the CDR3 reads TGTGCCAGCAGCCAGAGACAGGGCACAGATACGCAGTATTTT. This codes for CASSQRQGTDTQYF.

The genes are TRBV18 and TRBJ1-2, with D perhaps TRBD1 (6 bases). Germline CDR1 reads KGHSH; CDR2 reads LQKENI. The V end was cut by 6 bases, the J end by 6 bases, with 11 bases between. The CDR3 covers 12 residues. The chain's CDR3 is CASSPTGDGYTF. CDR3 coding DNA: TGTGCCAGCTCGCCGACAGGAGATGGCTACACCTTC.

This clone is a singleton in its sample. This chain joins TRBV25-1 and TRBJ1-2, with a tentative D call TRBD1 (5 bases). Trimming took off 6 bases at V and 2 bases at J, with 13 bases between the two ends. Germline CDR1 is MGHDK and CDR2 is SYGVNS. The CDR3 extends over 14 amino acids. In DNA, the CDR3 is TGTGCCAGCAGCGCAGCGGGGCTGAACTATGGCTACACCTTC. Translated: CASSAAGLNYGYTF.

The chain uses TRBV5-8 and TRBJ2-4; TRBD2 matches 9 bases. With V trimmed by 1 base and J by 4 bases, 0 bases remained unmatched. In germline, CDR1 is SGHTS, CDR2 YDEGEE. The CDR3 length is 14 residues. For the CDR3, the DNA is TGTGCCAGCAGCTTGACTAGCGGGAAAAACATTCAGTACTTC. Translation: CASSLTSGKNIQYF. Full variable domain (outside the CDR3, taken from reference TRBV5-8 and TRBJ2-4): EAGVTQSPTHLIKTRGQQATLRCSPISGHTSVYWYQQALGLGLQFLLWYDEGEERNRGNFPPRFSGRQFPNYSSELNVNALELEDSALYLCASSLTSGKNIQYFGAGTRLSVL.

This clone appeared a few times. The genes are TRBV3-1 (or the pseudogene TRBV3-2) and TRBJ2-3, with D perhaps matching TRBD2 (5 bases). The CDR3 is made up of 17 amino acids. From germline, CDR1 is LGHDT and CDR2 YNNKEL (reference sequence). V lost 10 bases to trimming and J lost 2 bases, with 25 bases between them. The CDR3 region is CATFDSMGRVPTDTQYF. The DNA for the CDR3 is TGTGCCACCTTTGATTCGATGGGGAGAGTCCCCACAGATACGCAGTATTTT.

The V call is TRBV7-6, the J call TRBJ2-1; 10 nucleotides line up with TRBD2. The germline CDR1 and CDR2 sequences are SGHVS and FNYEAQ. V lost 3 bases, J lost 7 bases, and 12 bases stayed unmatched. This CDR3 comprises 17 residues. This CDR3 reads CASSLEGELAGRNEQFF. The CDR3 DNA reads as TGTGCCAGCAGCTTGGAGGGCGAACTAGCGGGACGAAATGAGCAGTTCTTC.

The chain uses TRBV23-1 and TRBJ1-3; 10 nucleotides align to TRBD1. TRBV23-1 qualifies as an ORF whose function is uncertain. This CDR3 spans 15 amino acids. The J segment lost 10 bases and the V segment lost 0 bases, leaving 6 bases of the junction unmatched. The CDR3 spells CASSQSGTGDLTIYF. The CDR3 region has the DNA TGCGCCAGCAGTCAATCAGGGACAGGGGATTTGACCATATATTTT.

V usage is TRBV18 and J usage is TRBJ1-2; weak D call: TRBD1 (6 bases). The V end was cut by 5 bases, the J end by 4 bases, with 17 bases between. There are 15 residues in the CDR3. The germline CDR1 and CDR2 sequences are KGHSH and LQKENI. The CDR3 DNA sequence: TGTGCCAGCTCATCAGGGGCAGGGGAGCGCTATGGCTACACCTTC. Amino acid sequence: CASSSGAGERYGYTF.

This clone was picked up a small number of times. This sequence joins TRBV5-4 and TRBJ1-2; 7 nucleotides align to TRBD1. The CDR3 extends over 14 amino acids. CDR1 SGHNT and CDR2 YYREEE come from the germline V gene (reference sequence). J gave up 6 bases and V 4 bases, and 9 bases lay outside the gene matches. The CDR3 nucleotides read TGTGCCAGCAGCAACACAGGGGAACCCCATGGCTACACCTTC. It specifies CASSNTGEPHGYTF.

This rearrangement joins TRBV29-1 to TRBJ1-2; a weak D match, TRBD1 (5 bases). This CDR3 has 11 amino acids. V was trimmed by 4 bases and J by 6 bases, leaving 9 bases between them. CDR1 and CDR2 (germline): SQVTM, ANQGSEA. The CDR3 DNA follows: TGCAGCGTTGTATGGGGCGATGGCTACACCTTC. Translated, it gives CSVVWGDGYTF. Drawing the rest from reference TRBV29-1 and TRBJ1-2, the complete variable domain is SAVISQKPSRDICQRGTSLTIQCQVDSQVTMMFWYRQQPGQSLTLIATANQGSEATYESGFVIDKFPISRPNLTFSTLTVSNMSPEDSSIYLCSVVWGDGYTFGSGTRLTVV.

The chain employs TRBV11-2 and TRBJ1-2; weak D call: TRBD1 (6 bases). In germline, CDR1 is SGHAT, CDR2 FQNNGV. V lost 5 bases, J lost 4 bases, and 23 bases lay in between. The CDR3 extends over 17 amino acids. CDR3 loop: CASSVSLQGPGSYGYTF. CDR3 nucleotide sequence: TGTGCCAGCAGCGTTAGCTTACAGGGCCCTGGGAGCTATGGCTACACCTTC.

This clone came up once. The rearrangement uses TRBV16 and TRBJ2-2, with D possibly being TRBD1 (6 bases). Germline lookup yields CDR1 KGHSY and CDR2 FQNENV. V lost 4 bases to trimming and J lost 2 bases, with 17 bases between them. This CDR3 is 17 amino acids long. The CDR3 spells CASSPQGTVRNTGELFF. The CDR3 DNA reads TGTGCCAGCAGCCCACAGGGTACGGTACGCAACACCGGGGAGCTGTTTTTT.

The CDR3: CASSPIGQGDLNEQFF. CDR3 DNA: TGTGCCAGCAGCCCCATTGGACAGGGGGATCTAAATGAGCAGTTCTTC. The V call is TRBV7-9, the J call TRBJ2-1; 10 bases line up with TRBD1. V dropped 5 bases and J dropped 7; count of bases not matched to a gene: 11. CDR3 length equals 16 residues. The V gene's germline CDR1 is SEHNR and CDR2 FQNEAQ (reference sequence).

This rearrangement joins TRBV11-2 to TRBJ2-1; the D is unclear. V was pared by 7 bases and J by 2 bases, with 6 bases between. The CDR3 has 12 amino acids. The germline V gene has CDR1 SGHAT and CDR2 FQNNGV. CDR3 sequence reads: CASMGPYNEQFF. CDR3 sequence (DNA): TGTGCCAGCATGGGCCCCTACAATGAGCAGTTCTTC.

A few counts support this clone. The J gene is TRBJ2-5, the V gene TRBV5-1; a possible D gene is TRBD2 (5 bases). The V gene's germline CDR1 is SGHRS and CDR2 YFSETQ. Trimming removed 0 bases from V and 3 bases from J, with 6 bases in between. This CDR3 is built from 13 residues. DNA for the CDR3: TGCGCCAGCAGCTTGGTCGGGGAAGAGACCCAGTACTTC. Translation gives CASSLVGEETQYF.